The 10 T cell receptor beta chains below were found in one sample sequenced in a study of molecular identifiers for immune sequencing clone quantification. TCRdb analysed the PCR reads with MiXCR anew, one entry per CDR3 protein. Among under 650,000 distinct CDR3 sequences listed, just under 20% were seen once. Sequences were obtained from naive CD8+ T cells from blood, with Jurkat cell RNA spiked in. Noted subset: FACS-sorted CD8+CD4-CCR7+CD45RA+ naive T cells. The receptors were sampled from a human donor in good health. Some libraries in this study had Jurkat cell RNA spiked in.

The chain recombines TRBV18 with TRBJ2-1, with D unclear. This CDR3 region has 13 residues. Trimming shortened V by 4 bases and J by 7 bases, and 11 bases separated the two germline ends. Germline V gene data show CDR1 as KGHSH and CDR2 as LQKENI. The CDR3 loop is CASSQIPWNEQFF. The CDR3 DNA reads as TGTGCCAGCTCACAAATCCCCTGGAATGAGCAGTTCTTC.

There are many counts of this clonotype. The V call is TRBV2, the J call TRBJ2-3, with D possibly TRBD2 on 5 matching bases. This CDR3 region has 15 residues. Germline V lookup: CDR1 SNHLY, CDR2 FYNNEI. The V gene lost 5 bases and the J gene lost 1 base, with 13 bases spanning the gap. The CDR3 here is CASSFSAARTDTQYF. The CDR3 coding sequence is TGTGCCAGCAGTTTTTCAGCGGCACGCACAGATACGCAGTATTTT.

This clonotype was recorded at least ten times. This rearrangement joins TRBV14 to TRBJ1-1; 8 positions match TRBD1. The CDR3 loop spans 15 amino acids. Germline CDR1 reads SGHDN; CDR2 reads FVKESK. V trimming: 3 bases; J trimming: 6 bases; junction bases outside the gene matches: 9. Here the CDR3 reads CASSHEQGALSEAFF. The CDR3 DNA reads as TGTGCCAGCAGCCATGAGCAGGGGGCGCTATCTGAAGCTTTCTTT.

This clonotype was counted at least ten times. This sequence joins TRBV20-1 and TRBJ2-3, with no clear D. There are 15 residues in the CDR3. The germline V gene encodes CDR1 DFQATT and CDR2 SNEGSKA (reference sequence). V lost 0 bases to trimming and J lost 2 bases, with 12 bases between them. The DNA of the CDR3 is TGCAGTGCTAGAGATATTTCTATCCACACAGATACGCAGTATTTT. Translated: CSARDISIHTDTQYF.

The chain links TRBV19 to TRBJ2-5; D not certain. V was pared by 4 bases and J by 5 bases, with 11 bases between. Per the germline V gene, CDR1 is LNHDA and CDR2 is SQIVND (reference sequence). The CDR3 extends over 13 amino acids. The CDR3 bases are TGTGCCAGTAGTACGGTGAGGTGGGAGACCCAGTACTTC. It translates to CASSTVRWETQYF.

This clonotype was recorded many times. The rearrangement joins TRBV6-6 to TRBJ1-3, with 10 bases lining up with TRBD1. V lost 6 bases, J lost 2 bases, and 7 bases stayed unmatched. The length of the CDR3 is 16 residues. Germline V gives CDR1 MNHNY, CDR2 SVGAGI (reference sequence). CDR3 region: CASSTNDRGPGNTIYF. The CDR3 nucleotides read TGTGCCAGCAGCACTAACGACAGGGGGCCTGGAAACACCATATATTTT.

This chain links TRBV4-3 with TRBJ2-7, with 7 bases lining up with TRBD2. The CDR3 has 15 amino acids. V gave up 0 bases and J gave up 3 bases; unmatched junction bases: 5. The germline CDR1 and CDR2 sequences are LGHNA and YSLEER. The CDR3 protein is CASSQDAGVIYEQYF. The CDR3 coding sequence is TGCGCCAGCAGCCAAGATGCGGGAGTAATCTACGAGCAGTACTTC.

This clonotype was counted at least ten times. V and J are TRBV28 and TRBJ1-5; TRBD1 is a possible D gene (5 bases). The CDR3 runs to 15 residues. CDR1 MDHEN and CDR2 SYDVKM come from the germline V gene. V lost 7 bases and J 3 bases, leaving 16 bases between the germline ends. The CDR3 here is CASTRDSLFNQPQHF. As DNA, the CDR3 is TGTGCCAGCACCCGAGACAGCCTTTTCAATCAGCCCCAGCATTTT.

Details on this clonotype: Germline is not matched at one junction end, which may reflect a read error. The V gene is TRBV28, the J gene TRBJ2-7; 12 bases are a match to TRBD2. CDR1 is MDHEN, CDR2 SYDVKM, per germline. The CDR3 runs to 18 residues. CDR3 nucleotide sequence: TGTGCCAGCAGTCTTGGGACTAGCGGGCCCCACAGCTCCTACGAGCAGTACTTT. Its protein product is CASSLGTSGPHSSYEQYF.

The rearrangement joins TRBV5-1 to TRBJ2-1, with unresolved D. The ends were cut back, 4 bases at V and 5 bases at J, with 13 bases in the middle. This CDR3 has 14 amino acids. Germline loops: CDR1 SGHRS, CDR2 YFSETQ. The CDR3 nucleotides are TGCGCCAGCAGCCCTCCGGTGGTGGACAATGAGCAGTTCTTC. Translating it yields CASSPPVVDNEQFF.